This T cell receptor (beta chain) appears in the sequencing data of a study of blood T cell repertoires in COVID-19. Original handling: Amplification with reference gene primers provided the estimates of nucleated cell counts. Generated by immunoSEQ multiplex PCR, the TCRdb table keeps only in-frame clones and is missing some. The V and J calls and clone size were taken over from that table, and D and trimming were inferred from the DNA. Among 490,000 or so clones listed, approximately 91% were seen once. V lost 4 bases and J 0 bases, leaving 15 bases between the germline ends. The V gene's germline CDR1 is MNHEY and CDR2 SVGEGT. The CDR3 length is 16 residues.

This clonotype originated in a woman aged 55-70 years who had recovered from COVID-19. The sequenced sample was PBMCs or T cells enriched from blood (not recorded which). This chain links TRBV6-2 or TRBV6-3 with TRBJ1-1, with D maybe TRBD1 (6 bases). The CDR3 spells CASSWPGGGLNTEAFF. CDR3 nucleotides: TGTGCCAGCAGTTGGCCCGGGGGGGGCTTGAACACTGAAGCTTTCTTT.